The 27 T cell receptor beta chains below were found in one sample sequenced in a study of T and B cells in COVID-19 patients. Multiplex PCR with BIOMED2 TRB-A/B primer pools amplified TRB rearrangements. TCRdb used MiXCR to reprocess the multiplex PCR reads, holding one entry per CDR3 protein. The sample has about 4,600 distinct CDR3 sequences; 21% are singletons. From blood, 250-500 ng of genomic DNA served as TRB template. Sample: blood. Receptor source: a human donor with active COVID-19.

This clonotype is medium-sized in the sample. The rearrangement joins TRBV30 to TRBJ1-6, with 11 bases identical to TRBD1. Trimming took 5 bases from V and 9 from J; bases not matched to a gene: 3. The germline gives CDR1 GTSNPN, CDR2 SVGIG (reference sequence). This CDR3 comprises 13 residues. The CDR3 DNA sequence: TGTGCCTGGGGACAGGGGGCAGTTTCACCCCTCCACTTT. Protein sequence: CAWGQGAVSPLHF. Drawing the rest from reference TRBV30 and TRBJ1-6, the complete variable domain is SQTIHQWPATLVQPVGSPLSLECTVEGTSNPNLYWYRQAAGRGLQLLFYSVGIGQISSEVPQNLSASRPQDRQFILSSKKLLLSDSGFYLCAWGQGAVSPLHFGNGTRLTVT.

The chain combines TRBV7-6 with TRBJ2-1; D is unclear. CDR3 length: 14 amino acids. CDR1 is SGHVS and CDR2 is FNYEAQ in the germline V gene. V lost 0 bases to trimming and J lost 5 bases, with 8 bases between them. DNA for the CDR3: TGTGCCAGCAGCTTAGCTTTGGTGGACAATGAGCAGTTCTTC. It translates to CASSLALVDNEQFF.

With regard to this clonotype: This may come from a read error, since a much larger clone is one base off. The DNA for the CDR3 is TGTGTCTGGAGTTTAGGGGGAATTGACTTCTTC. It codes for CVWSLGGIDFF. The chain is built from TRBV30 and TRBJ2-1; D possibly corresponds to TRBD1 (6 bases). The germline V gene has CDR1 GTSNPN and CDR2 SVGIG (reference sequence). The CDR3 extends over 11 amino acids.

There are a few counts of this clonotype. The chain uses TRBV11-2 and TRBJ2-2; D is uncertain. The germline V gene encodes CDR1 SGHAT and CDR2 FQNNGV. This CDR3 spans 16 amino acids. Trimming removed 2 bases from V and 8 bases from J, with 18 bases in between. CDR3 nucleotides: TGTGCCAGCAGCTTAAAGGTGGAATTCGCCAAGGGGGAGCTGTTTTTT. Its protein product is CASSLKVEFAKGELFF.

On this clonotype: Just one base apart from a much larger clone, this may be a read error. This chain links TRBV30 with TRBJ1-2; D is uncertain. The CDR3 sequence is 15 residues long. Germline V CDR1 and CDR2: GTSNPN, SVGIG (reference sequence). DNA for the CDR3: TGTGCCTGGGGTGTACGGGCAGCCGCTAACTATGGCTACACCTTC. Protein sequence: CAWGVRAAANYGYTF.

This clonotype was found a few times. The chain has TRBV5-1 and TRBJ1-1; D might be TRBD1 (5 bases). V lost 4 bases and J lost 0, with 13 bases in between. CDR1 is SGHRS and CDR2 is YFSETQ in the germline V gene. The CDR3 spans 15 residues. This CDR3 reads CASSPGRSMNTEAFF. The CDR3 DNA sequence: TGCGCCAGCAGCCCGGGACGGTCAATGAACACTGAAGCTTTCTTT.

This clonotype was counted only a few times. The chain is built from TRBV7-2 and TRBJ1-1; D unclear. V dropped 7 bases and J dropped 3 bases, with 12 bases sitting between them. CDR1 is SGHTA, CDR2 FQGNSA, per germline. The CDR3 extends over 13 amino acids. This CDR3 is CASTNPLYTEAFF. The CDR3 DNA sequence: TGTGCCAGCACTAATCCCTTATACACTGAAGCTTTCTTT.

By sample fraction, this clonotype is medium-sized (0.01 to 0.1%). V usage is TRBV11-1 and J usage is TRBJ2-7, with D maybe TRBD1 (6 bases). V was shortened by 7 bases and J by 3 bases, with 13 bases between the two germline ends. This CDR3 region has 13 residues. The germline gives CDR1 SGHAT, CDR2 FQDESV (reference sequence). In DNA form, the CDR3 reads TGTGCCAGCACTAGGGGGAGCGACTACGAGCAGTACTTC. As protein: CASTRGSDYEQYF.

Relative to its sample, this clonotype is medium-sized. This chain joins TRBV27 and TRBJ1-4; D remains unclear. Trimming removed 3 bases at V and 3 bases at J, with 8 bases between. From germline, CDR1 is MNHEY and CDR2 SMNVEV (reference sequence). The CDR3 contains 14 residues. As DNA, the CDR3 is TGTGCCAGCAGTTTTCGGACCTCTAATGAAAAACTGTTTTTT. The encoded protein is CASSFRTSNEKLFF.

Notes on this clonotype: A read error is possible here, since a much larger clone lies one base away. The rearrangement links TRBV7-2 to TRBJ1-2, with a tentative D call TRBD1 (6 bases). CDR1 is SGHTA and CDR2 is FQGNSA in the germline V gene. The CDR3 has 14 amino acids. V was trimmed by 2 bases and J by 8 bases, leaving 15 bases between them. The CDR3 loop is CASSLSTGAGGYTF. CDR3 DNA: TGTGCCAGCAGCTTATCGACAGGCGCGGGGGGCTACACCTTC. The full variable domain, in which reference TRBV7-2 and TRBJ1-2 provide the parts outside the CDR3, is GAGVSQSPSNKVTEKGKDVELRCDPISGHTALYWYRQSLGQGLEFLIYFQGNSAPDKSGLPSDRFSAERTGGSVSTLTIQRTQQEDSAVYLCASSLSTGAGGYTFGSGTRLTVV.

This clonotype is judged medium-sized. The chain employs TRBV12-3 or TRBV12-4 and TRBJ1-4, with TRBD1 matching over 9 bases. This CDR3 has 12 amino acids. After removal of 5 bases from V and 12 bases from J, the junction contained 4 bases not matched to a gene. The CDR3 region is CASSPTGGELFF. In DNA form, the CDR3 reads TGTGCCAGCAGTCCCACAGGGGGCGAACTGTTTTTT.

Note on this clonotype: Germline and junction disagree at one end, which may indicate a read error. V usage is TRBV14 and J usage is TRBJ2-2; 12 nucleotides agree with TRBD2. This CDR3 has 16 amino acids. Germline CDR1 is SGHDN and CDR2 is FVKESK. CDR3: CASSSGTSGLTEELFF. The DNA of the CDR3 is TGTGCCAGCAGCTCGGGGACTAGCGGGCTCACCGAGGAGCTGTTTTTT.

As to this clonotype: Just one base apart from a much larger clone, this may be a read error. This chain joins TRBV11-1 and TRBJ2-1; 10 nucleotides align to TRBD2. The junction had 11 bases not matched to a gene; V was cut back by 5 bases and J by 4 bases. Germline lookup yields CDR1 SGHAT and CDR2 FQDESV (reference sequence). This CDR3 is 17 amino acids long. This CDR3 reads CASSSPPSGGMYNEQFF. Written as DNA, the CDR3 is TGTGCCAGCAGCAGCCCTCCTAGCGGGGGAATGTACAATGAGCAGTTCTTC.

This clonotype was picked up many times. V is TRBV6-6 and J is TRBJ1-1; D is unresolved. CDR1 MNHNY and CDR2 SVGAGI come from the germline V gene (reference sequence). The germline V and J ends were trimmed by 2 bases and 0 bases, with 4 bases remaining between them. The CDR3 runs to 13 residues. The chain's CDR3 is CASSYVLNTEAFF. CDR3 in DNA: TGTGCCAGCAGTTACGTTTTGAACACTGAAGCTTTCTTT.

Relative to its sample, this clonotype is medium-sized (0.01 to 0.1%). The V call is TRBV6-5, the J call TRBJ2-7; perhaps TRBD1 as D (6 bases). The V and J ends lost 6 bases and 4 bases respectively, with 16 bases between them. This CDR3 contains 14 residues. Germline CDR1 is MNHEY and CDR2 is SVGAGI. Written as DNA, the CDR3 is TGTGCCAGCAGAATCGACAGGTCTCGGTACGAGCAGTACTTC. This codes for CASRIDRSRYEQYF.

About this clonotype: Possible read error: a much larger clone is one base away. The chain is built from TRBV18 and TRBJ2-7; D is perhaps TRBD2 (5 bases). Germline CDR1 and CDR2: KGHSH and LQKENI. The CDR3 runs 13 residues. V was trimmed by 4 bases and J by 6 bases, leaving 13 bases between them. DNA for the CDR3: TGTGCCAGCTCACAAGGGCCCGGGGTCGAGCAGTACTTC. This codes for CASSQGPGVEQYF.

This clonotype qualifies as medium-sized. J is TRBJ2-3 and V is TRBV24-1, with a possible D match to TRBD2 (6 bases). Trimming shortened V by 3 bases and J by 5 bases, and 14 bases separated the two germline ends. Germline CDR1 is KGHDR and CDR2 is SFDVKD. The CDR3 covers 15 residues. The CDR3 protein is CATSDPIGGRDTQYF. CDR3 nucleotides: TGTGCCACCAGTGATCCCATAGGAGGGCGAGATACGCAGTATTTT.

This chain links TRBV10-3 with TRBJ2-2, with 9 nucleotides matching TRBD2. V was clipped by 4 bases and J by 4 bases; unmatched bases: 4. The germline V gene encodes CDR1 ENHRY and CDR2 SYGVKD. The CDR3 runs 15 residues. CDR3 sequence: CAISVTSGVTGELFF. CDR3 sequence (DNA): TGTGCCATCAGTGTGACTAGCGGAGTCACCGGGGAGCTGTTTTTT.

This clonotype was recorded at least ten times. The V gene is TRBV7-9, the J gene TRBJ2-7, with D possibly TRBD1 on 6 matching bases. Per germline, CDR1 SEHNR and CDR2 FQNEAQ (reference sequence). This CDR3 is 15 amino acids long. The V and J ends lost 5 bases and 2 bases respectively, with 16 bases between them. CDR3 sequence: CASSKGGTATYEQYF. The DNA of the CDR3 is TGTGCCAGCAGCAAAGGGGGAACGGCGACCTACGAGCAGTACTTC.

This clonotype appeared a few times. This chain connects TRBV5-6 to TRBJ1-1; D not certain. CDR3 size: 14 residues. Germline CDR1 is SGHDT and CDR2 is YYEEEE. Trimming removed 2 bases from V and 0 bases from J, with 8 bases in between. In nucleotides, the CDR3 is TGTGCCAGCAGCTTTATACAGATGAACACTGAAGCTTTCTTT. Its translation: CASSFIQMNTEAFF.

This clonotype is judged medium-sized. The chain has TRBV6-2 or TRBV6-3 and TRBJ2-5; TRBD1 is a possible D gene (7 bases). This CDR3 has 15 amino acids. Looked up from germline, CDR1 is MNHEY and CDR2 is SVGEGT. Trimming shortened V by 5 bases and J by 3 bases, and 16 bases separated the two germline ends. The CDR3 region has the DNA TGTGCCAGCAGTGACGACAGGGCGGGAAAAGAGACCCAGTACTTC. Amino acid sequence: CASSDDRAGKETQYF.

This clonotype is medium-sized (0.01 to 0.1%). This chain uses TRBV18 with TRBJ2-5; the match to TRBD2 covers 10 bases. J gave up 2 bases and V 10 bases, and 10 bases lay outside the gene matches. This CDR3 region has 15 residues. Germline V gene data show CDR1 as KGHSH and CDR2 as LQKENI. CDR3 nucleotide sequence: TGTGCCACCAGCGGGGGGGCACCAAATCAAGAGACCCAGTACTTC. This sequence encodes CATSGGAPNQETQYF.

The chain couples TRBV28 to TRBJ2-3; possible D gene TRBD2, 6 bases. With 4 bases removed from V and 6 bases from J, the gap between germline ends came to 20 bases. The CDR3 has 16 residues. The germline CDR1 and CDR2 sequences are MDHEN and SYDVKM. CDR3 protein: CASSSKGAGSPDTQYF. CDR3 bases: TGTGCCAGCAGTTCGAAAGGGGCGGGGTCTCCGGATACGCAGTATTTT.

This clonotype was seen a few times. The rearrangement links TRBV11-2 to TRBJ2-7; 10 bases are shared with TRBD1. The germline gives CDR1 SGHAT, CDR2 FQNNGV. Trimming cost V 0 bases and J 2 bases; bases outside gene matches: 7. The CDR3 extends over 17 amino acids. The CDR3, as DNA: TGTGCCAGCAGCTTAGACGGCGGGACAGGGGTCACCTACGAGCAGTACTTC. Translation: CASSLDGGTGVTYEQYF.

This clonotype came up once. CDR3 nucleotide sequence: TGCGCCAGCAGCCGGGACACCGGACACAATCAGCCCCAGCATTTT. Its protein is CASSRDTGHNQPQHF. The chain combines TRBV5-1 with TRBJ1-5; tentative D call: TRBD1 (6 bases). The V end was cut by 4 bases, the J end by 3 bases, with 14 bases between. The CDR3 extends over 15 amino acids. CDR1 SGHRS and CDR2 YFSETQ come from the germline V gene.

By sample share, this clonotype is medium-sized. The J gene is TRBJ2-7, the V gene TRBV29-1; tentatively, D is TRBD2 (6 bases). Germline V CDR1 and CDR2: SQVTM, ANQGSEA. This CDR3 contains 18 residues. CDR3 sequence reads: CNPDPQPGLPTFSYEQYF. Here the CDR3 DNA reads TGCAACCCCGACCCGCAGCCGGGACTTCCTACTTTCTCCTACGAGCAGTACTTC.

The CDR3 bases are TGTGCCAGCAGCCAGGGGACAGGACGCTCCTACGAGCAGTACTTC. Translation: CASSQGTGRSYEQYF. The chain employs TRBV7-9 and TRBJ2-7, with TRBD1 matching 8 bases. The V gene's germline CDR1 is SEHNR and CDR2 FQNEAQ (reference sequence). The CDR3 loop spans 15 amino acids. J gave up 0 bases and V 5 bases, and 6 bases lay outside the gene matches.